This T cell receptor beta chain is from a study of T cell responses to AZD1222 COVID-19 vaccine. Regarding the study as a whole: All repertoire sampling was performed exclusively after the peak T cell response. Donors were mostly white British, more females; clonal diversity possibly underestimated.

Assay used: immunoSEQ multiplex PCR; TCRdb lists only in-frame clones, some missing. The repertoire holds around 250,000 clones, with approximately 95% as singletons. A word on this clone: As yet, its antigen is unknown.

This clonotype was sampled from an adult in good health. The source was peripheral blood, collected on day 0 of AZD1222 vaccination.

CDR3 residues: CASSKGLAANTGELFF. The CDR3 coding sequence is TGTGCCAGCAGCAAGGGACTAGCGGCTAACACCGGGGAGCTGTTTTTT. The chain combines TRBV9 with TRBJ2-2, with 11 bases that match TRBD2. The CDR3 covers 16 residues. The V gene end was trimmed by 4 bases and the J gene end by 2 bases; junction bases not matched to a gene: 4. From germline, CDR1 is SGDLS and CDR2 YYNGEE.